This T cell receptor (beta chain) was sequenced in a study of blood T cell repertoires in COVID-19. Study as a whole: Sites across the United States, Italy and Spain contributed samples from acute and convalescent COVID-19.

Authors' methods: Cell counts per sample came from amplifying reference gene primers. TCRdb's table, derived via immunoSEQ multiplex PCR, lists solely in-frame clones and lacks some. Clonal size and the V and J genes are those of that table, whereas D and trimming came from the DNA. The sample includes fewer than 150,000 clones, 88% of them seen just once. V dropped 0 bases and J dropped 5; count of bases not matched to a gene: 9. The length of the CDR3 is 16 residues. Per germline, CDR1 MNHNS and CDR2 SASEGT. The receptor was isolated from a human donor in a cohort sampled during active COVID-19. Sequences were obtained from peripheral blood. The chain joins TRBV6-1 to TRBJ1-2, with TRBD1 matching 7 bases. The CDR3 DNA sequence: TGTGCCAGCAGTGAAGCGGGGGGACAGCCAGGTTATGGCTACACCTTC. Its protein product is CASSEAGGQPGYGYTF.